These T cell receptor beta chains were read from a single sample in a study of T cells in Graves' hyperthyroidism and ophthalmopathy. TCRdb reanalysed the multiplex PCR reads using MiXCR and keeps one entry per CDR3 protein. The profile shows 350,000 to 400,000 distinct CDR3 sequences, about 18% of them singletons. The sample was blood. The receptors were gathered from a woman aged 18-30 years with Graves' hyperthyroidism. The CDR3 runs from the conserved cysteine through the conserved F or W. A D gene is named only where the DNA matches it firmly. Clone size is given for some rows only: seen once, a few or many times, or a class if the clone is expanded.

v_call: TRBV6-2/TRBV6-3; j_call: TRBJ2-7; cdr3_length: 15; d_call: TRBD1; clone_size: many; cdr3_nt: TGTGCCAGCGTAATGGGCAGGGGGCAAACCTACGAGCAGTACTTC; cdr3_aa: CASVMGRGQTYEQYF
v_call: TRBV2; j_call: TRBJ1-5; cdr3_length: 14; d_call: -; clone_size: many; cdr3_nt: TGTGCCAGCAGCAAGGACACTAGCAATCAGCCCCAGCATTTT; cdr3_aa: CASSKDTSNQPQHF
v_call: TRBV4-2; j_call: TRBJ2-7; cdr3_length: 15; d_call: TRBD2; clone_size: -; cdr3_nt: TGTGCCAGCAGCCAAGTCACGGGACTAACCTACGAGCAGTACTTC; cdr3_aa: CASSQVTGLTYEQYF
v_call: TRBV6-1; j_call: TRBJ2-5; cdr3_length: 15; d_call: TRBD2; clone_size: many; cdr3_nt: TGTGCCAGCAGTGCCGGGCCTGGGAGGGAAGAGACCCAGTACTTC; cdr3_aa: CASSAGPGREETQYF
v_call: TRBV5-1; j_call: TRBJ2-5; cdr3_length: 14; d_call: -; clone_size: many; cdr3_nt: TGCGCCAGCAGCTTGGACACCAGCCAAGAGACCCAGTACTTC; cdr3_aa: CASSLDTSQETQYF
v_call: TRBV6-5; j_call: TRBJ2-7; cdr3_length: 17; d_call: -; clone_size: many; cdr3_nt: TGTGCCAGCAGTTACTTACTTCCGAACACCCCAACCTACGAGCAGTACTTC; cdr3_aa: CASSYLLPNTPTYEQYF
v_call: TRBV10-3; j_call: TRBJ1-2; cdr3_length: 13; d_call: -; clone_size: few; cdr3_nt: TGTGCCATCAGTGGGCGGGGGGGGTATGGCTACACCTTC; cdr3_aa: CAISGRGGYGYTF
v_call: TRBV6-5; j_call: TRBJ2-7; cdr3_length: 14; d_call: TRBD2; clone_size: many; cdr3_nt: TGTGCCAGCCGGGGGGGGTACGGAACCTACGAGCAGTACTTC; cdr3_aa: CASRGGYGTYEQYF
v_call: TRBV28; j_call: TRBJ1-3; cdr3_length: 16; d_call: -; clone_size: -; cdr3_nt: TGTGCCAGCAGTTCCCCCCGACACCGCTCTGGAAACACCATATATTTT; cdr3_aa: CASSSPRHRSGNTIYF
v_call: TRBV5-1; j_call: TRBJ1-1; cdr3_length: 15; d_call: -; clone_size: many; cdr3_nt: TGCGCCAGCAGCCGCGGCGGGAAAATGAACACTGAAGCTTTCTTT; cdr3_aa: CASSRGGKMNTEAFF
v_call: TRBV28; j_call: TRBJ2-5; cdr3_length: 15; d_call: -; clone_size: -; cdr3_nt: TGTGCCAGCAGTCCCCTTACAGGGAACCAAGAGACCCAGTACTTC; cdr3_aa: CASSPLTGNQETQYF
v_call: TRBV6-5; j_call: TRBJ1-3; cdr3_length: 14; d_call: TRBD1; clone_size: many; cdr3_nt: TGTGCCAGCATCACAGGGGTCTCTGGAAACACCATATATTTT; cdr3_aa: CASITGVSGNTIYF
v_call: TRBV4-1; j_call: TRBJ1-5; cdr3_length: 17; d_call: -; clone_size: -; cdr3_nt: TGCGCCAGCAGCCAACCTTTACAGGGAGGGGGCAATCAGCCCCAGCATTTT; cdr3_aa: CASSQPLQGGGNQPQHF
v_call: TRBV11-2; j_call: TRBJ1-2; cdr3_length: 15; d_call: TRBD1; clone_size: -; cdr3_nt: TGTGCCAGCAGACAAGGGCCGGGACAGGGCGACGGCTACACCTTC; cdr3_aa: CASRQGPGQGDGYTF
v_call: TRBV7-3; j_call: TRBJ2-4; cdr3_length: 14; d_call: -; clone_size: many; cdr3_nt: TGTGCCAGCAGCTTAAATGCAGTTGGAAACATTCAGTACTTC; cdr3_aa: CASSLNAVGNIQYF
v_call: TRBV30; j_call: TRBJ1-2; cdr3_length: 12; d_call: -; clone_size: many; cdr3_nt: TGTGCCTCCCCAGGTGACCGAGAAGGCTACACCTTC; cdr3_aa: CASPGDREGYTF
v_call: TRBV13; j_call: TRBJ1-2; cdr3_length: 13; d_call: -; clone_size: many; cdr3_nt: TGTGCCAGCAGCCGTAACAGGGCGGGGAGCTACACCTTC; cdr3_aa: CASSRNRAGSYTF
v_call: TRBV24-1; j_call: TRBJ2-5; cdr3_length: 14; d_call: -; clone_size: many; cdr3_nt: TGTGCCACCAGTGGACCGCCCGGCGGGGAGACCCAGTACTTC; cdr3_aa: CATSGPPGGETQYF
v_call: TRBV7-2; j_call: TRBJ2-4; cdr3_length: 13; d_call: -; clone_size: many; cdr3_nt: TGTGCCAGCAGCTTACTGGAGGAGAGCATTCAGTACTTC; cdr3_aa: CASSLLEESIQYF
v_call: TRBV10-2; j_call: TRBJ2-2; cdr3_length: 14; d_call: TRBD1; clone_size: many; cdr3_nt: TGCGCCAGCGGTGGGACAGGGAGAGCCGGGGAGCTGTTTTTT; cdr3_aa: CASGGTGRAGELFF
v_call: TRBV20-1; j_call: TRBJ2-5; cdr3_length: 14; d_call: TRBD2; clone_size: many; cdr3_nt: TGCAGTGCCCCACTAGCGGGGGGGGTGGAGACCCAGTACTTC; cdr3_aa: CSAPLAGGVETQYF
v_call: TRBV5-4; j_call: TRBJ1-2; cdr3_length: 15; d_call: -; clone_size: few; cdr3_nt: TGTGCCAGCAGCCCTACCTTGGAAGGGAACTATGGCTACACCTTC; cdr3_aa: CASSPTLEGNYGYTF
v_call: TRBV19; j_call: TRBJ2-5; cdr3_length: 18; d_call: -; clone_size: many; cdr3_nt: TGTGCCAGTAGTATGGGGTGGAAGTCCACAGTACGGGGAGAGACCCAGTACTTC; cdr3_aa: CASSMGWKSTVRGETQYF
v_call: TRBV9; j_call: TRBJ1-1; cdr3_length: 16; d_call: -; clone_size: -; cdr3_nt: TGTGCCAGCAGCCCATCAGGGGAGGGAGGGGGCACTGAAGCTTTCTTT; cdr3_aa: CASSPSGEGGGTEAFF
v_call: TRBV20-1; j_call: TRBJ1-5; cdr3_length: 15; d_call: TRBD1; clone_size: many; cdr3_nt: TGCAGTGCTAGTGCCGGGACAGGGAATTCCCAGCCCCAGCATTTT; cdr3_aa: CSASAGTGNSQPQHF
v_call: TRBV11-1; j_call: TRBJ2-2; cdr3_length: 14; d_call: -; clone_size: few; cdr3_nt: TGTGCCAGCAGCTTACAGACGGGCACCGGGGAGCTGTTTTTT; cdr3_aa: CASSLQTGTGELFF
v_call: TRBV2; j_call: TRBJ2-1; cdr3_length: 10; d_call: -; clone_size: few; cdr3_nt: TGTGCCAGCAGTGGGGGCGAGCAGTTCTTC; cdr3_aa: CASSGGEQFF
v_call: TRBV12-3/TRBV12-4; j_call: TRBJ1-1; cdr3_length: 12; d_call: TRBD1; clone_size: many; cdr3_nt: TGTGCCAGCGGGACAGTCAACACTGAAGCTTTCTTT; cdr3_aa: CASGTVNTEAFF
v_call: TRBV5-1; j_call: TRBJ2-7; cdr3_length: 13; d_call: -; clone_size: few; cdr3_nt: TGCGCCAGCAGCTCGCAGGACATGGGCGAGCAGTACTTC; cdr3_aa: CASSSQDMGEQYF
v_call: TRBV5-1; j_call: TRBJ2-4; cdr3_length: 13; d_call: -; clone_size: few; cdr3_nt: TGCGCCAGCAGCTGGGACCGGGGTGCGGATCAGTACTTC; cdr3_aa: CASSWDRGADQYF
v_call: TRBV12-3/TRBV12-4; j_call: TRBJ1-6; cdr3_length: 14; d_call: -; clone_size: many; cdr3_nt: TGTGCTTGTGGGCAGGGTAGTCTAAACTCACCCCTCCACTTT; cdr3_aa: CACGQGSLNSPLHF
v_call: TRBV4-1; j_call: TRBJ2-7; cdr3_length: 14; d_call: -; clone_size: many; cdr3_nt: TGCGCCAGCAGCCAAGTTGCAGTGTCCTACGAGCAGTACTTC; cdr3_aa: CASSQVAVSYEQYF
v_call: TRBV12-3/TRBV12-4; j_call: TRBJ2-5; cdr3_length: 14; d_call: TRBD1; clone_size: -; cdr3_nt: TGTGCCAGCAGTTTAAACAGGGGGGCAGAGACCCAGTACTTC; cdr3_aa: CASSLNRGAETQYF
v_call: TRBV20-1; j_call: TRBJ2-2; cdr3_length: 16; d_call: TRBD2; clone_size: many; cdr3_nt: TGCAGTGCTGCCCCGAATCGGGGGGGCGGCTCGGGGGAGCTGTTTTTT; cdr3_aa: CSAAPNRGGGSGELFF
v_call: TRBV11-1; j_call: TRBJ2-2; cdr3_length: 16; d_call: -; clone_size: many; cdr3_nt: TGTGCCAGCAGCCCTCCGGGCAGGGGACGCTCCGGGGAGCTGTTTTTT; cdr3_aa: CASSPPGRGRSGELFF
v_call: TRBV12-3/TRBV12-4; j_call: TRBJ1-6; cdr3_length: 12; d_call: -; clone_size: few; cdr3_nt: TGTGCCAGCGCGGGAGGGGATTCACCCCTCCACTTT; cdr3_aa: CASAGGDSPLHF
v_call: TRBV30; j_call: TRBJ1-6; cdr3_length: 13; d_call: TRBD1; clone_size: many; cdr3_nt: TGTGCCTGGAGGGGGGACAGGGGTTCACCCCTCCACTTT; cdr3_aa: CAWRGDRGSPLHF
v_call: TRBV27; j_call: TRBJ1-2; cdr3_length: 16; d_call: TRBD1; clone_size: many; cdr3_nt: TGTGCCAGCAGTTTATCGTTACAGGGACAGTTCTATGGCTACACCTTC; cdr3_aa: CASSLSLQGQFYGYTF